The T cell receptor beta chain under discussion was sequenced for a study of T-cell reconstitution after alpha-beta-depleted transplantation in children. Notes on the study in general: In some patients, recipient T cells and intrathymic progenitors surviving conditioning explained high day-60 diversity. The authors attributed T-cell counts and diversity one year after transplant mostly to newly produced T cells.

Library preparation (for TCRbeta) was performed with unique molecular identifiers. TCRdb itself ran the PCR reads through MiXCR, one entry per CDR3 protein. The sample lists almost 250,000 distinct CDR3 sequences, about 23% seen once, with more than 2% in the top ten. The CDR3 extends over 16 amino acids. Trimming cost V 1 base and J 5 bases; bases outside gene matches: 2. The V gene's germline CDR1 is SGHTA and CDR2 FQGNSA. This clonotype has only a few counts. Its antigen is not identified. Sequences were derived from PBMCs, sampled before TCRalphabeta/CD19-depleted stem cell transplant. This receptor was identified in a girl under 10 years old with Fanconi anemia, due to receive a stem cell transplant. The chain couples TRBV7-2 to TRBJ2-1, with TRBD2 matching over 13 bases. The CDR3 DNA sequence: TGTGCCAGCAGCTTAGTGGGGACTAGCGGGGACAATGAGCAGTTCTTC. Translating it yields CASSLVGTSGDNEQFF.